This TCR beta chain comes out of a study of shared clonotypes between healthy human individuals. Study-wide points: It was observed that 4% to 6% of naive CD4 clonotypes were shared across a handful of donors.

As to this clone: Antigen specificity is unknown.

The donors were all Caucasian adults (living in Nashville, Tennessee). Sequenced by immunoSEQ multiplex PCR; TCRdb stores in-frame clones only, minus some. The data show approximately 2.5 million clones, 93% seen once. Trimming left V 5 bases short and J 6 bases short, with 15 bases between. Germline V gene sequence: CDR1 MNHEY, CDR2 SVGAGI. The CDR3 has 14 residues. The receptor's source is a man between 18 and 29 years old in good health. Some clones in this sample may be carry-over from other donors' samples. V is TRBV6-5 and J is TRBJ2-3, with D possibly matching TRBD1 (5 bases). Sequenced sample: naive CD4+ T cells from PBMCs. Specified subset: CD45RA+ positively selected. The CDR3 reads CASSHLDKSDTQYF. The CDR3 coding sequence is TGTGCCAGCAGTCACCTGGACAAGTCGGATACGCAGTATTTT.